One and the same sample provided the 5 T cell receptor beta chains below, sequenced in a study of T cell responses to AZD1222 COVID-19 vaccine. This table comes from immunoSEQ multiplex PCR, and its TCRdb copy is limited to in-frame clones, with some not included. The table has 100,000 or so clones, 85% to 90% seen once. This specimen was peripheral blood, taken on day 0 of AZD1222 vaccination. These receptors all stem from an adult in good health.

The chain is built from TRBV27 and TRBJ2-3; no reliable D call. Trimming took 4 bases from V and 7 from J, leaving 18 bases between them. The CDR3 sequence is 15 residues long. The germline CDR1 and CDR2 sequences are MNHEY and SMNVEV (reference sequence). The CDR3 coding sequence is TGTGCCAGCAGTTCCTTTTTGCGGCGCATAAATACGCAGTATTTT. This encodes CASSSFLRRINTQYF.

The table lists this clone with a count of one. The rearrangement joins TRBV7-2 to TRBJ2-7, with TRBD2 identical over 9 bases. V lost 2 bases, J lost 0 bases, and 2 bases stayed unmatched. The CDR3 has 15 residues. Germline values: CDR1 SGHTA, CDR2 FQGNSA. The CDR3 region has the DNA TGTGCCAGCAGCTTAACTAGCGGGCACTCCTACGAGCAGTACTTC. It translates to CASSLTSGHSYEQYF. Looking up the rest from reference TRBV7-2 and TRBJ2-7 gives the full variable domain: GAGVSQSPSNKVTEKGKDVELRCDPISGHTALYWYRQSLGQGLEFLIYFQGNSAPDKSGLPSDRFSAERTGGSVSTLTIQRTQQEDSAVYLCASSLTSGHSYEQYFGPGTRLTVT.

This chain links TRBV10-3 with TRBJ2-7; 8 bases agree with TRBD2. This CDR3 is 17 amino acids long. Germline CDR1 reads ENHRY; CDR2 reads SYGVKD. J lost 2 bases, V lost 0 bases, and 9 bases had no gene match. CDR3 in amino acids: CAISESSGGRSTYEQYF. The CDR3, as DNA: TGTGCCATCAGTGAGTCGTCGGGAGGGCGGTCAACCTACGAGCAGTACTTC.

The chain recombines TRBV10-3 with TRBJ1-1, with unresolved D. The V gene's germline CDR1 is ENHRY and CDR2 SYGVKD. Trimming removed 3 bases at V and 4 bases at J, with 12 bases between. The CDR3 runs 14 residues. In DNA, the CDR3 is TGTGCCATCAGTGAAAGAACAGCATCCACTGAAGCTTTCTTT. Residues: CAISERTASTEAFF.

The chain links TRBV19 to TRBJ2-1; 12 bases line up with TRBD2. The CDR3 runs 18 residues. Germline loops: CDR1 LNHDA, CDR2 SQIVND (reference sequence). The J segment lost 5 bases and the V segment lost 5 bases, leaving 13 bases of the junction unmatched. CDR3 sequence (DNA): TGTGCCAGTAGTCCTAACAACCGACTAGCGGGAGTCCACAATGAGCAGTTCTTC. It translates to CASSPNNRLAGVHNEQFF.